This T cell receptor (beta chain) is from a study of T cells in Graves' hyperthyroidism and ophthalmopathy. Study results and caveats: Most thyroid clonotypes expanded above 0.001 were also detected in blood. The model anticipated ophthalmopathy a median approximately six months pre-onset.

The sample holds many counts of this clonotype. Its antigen remains unknown. Exclusion of patients followed from uncontrolled infection, other autoimmune disease, pregnancy or lactation. An approximately 10 ml volume of fresh peripheral blood provided the PBMCs. The CDR3 consists of 16 residues. Germline CDR1 reads MNHEY; CDR2 reads SVGAGI. V gave up 2 bases and J gave up 2 bases, with 13 bases separating them. The investigators amplified TCR beta CDR3 regions from RNA transcripts. HTBI primers were used for first-round RT-PCR of the TCR CDR3. MiXCR, applied by TCRdb to the multiplex PCR reads, yields one record per CDR3 protein. The sample lists around 520,000 distinct CDR3 sequences, roughly a quarter occurring once.

Sequenced sample: blood. The V and J genes are TRBV6-5 and TRBJ1-3; no definite D call. The sequence was obtained from a woman aged 25-40 years with Graves' ophthalmopathy. CDR3: CASSYGVFEPGNTIYF. CDR3 coding DNA: TGTGCCAGCAGTTACGGGGTATTCGAGCCTGGAAACACCATATATTTT.